This T cell receptor (beta chain) was sequenced in a study of patients and donors after allogeneic stem cell transplantation. Germline V gene sequence: CDR1 LNHDA, CDR2 SQIVND (reference sequence). The CDR3 totals 14 residues. V was cut by 5 bases and J by 4 bases, with 12 bases left in between. TCRdb independently ran MiXCR on the RT-PCR reads; one entry per CDR3 protein. The sample records roughly 230,000 distinct CDR3 sequences, roughly 15% being singletons. The receptor's source is a human donor who was either an allogeneic HSCT recipient or a stem cell or donor lymphocyte infusion donor (not recorded which). It is not recorded whose cells these are; they may come from a transplant donor. The sample consisted of blood, either unsorted or a sorted T cell fraction (not recorded which). The chain combines TRBV19 with TRBJ1-3; D unclear. The CDR3 loop is CASSPQPTGNTIYF. The DNA for the CDR3 is TGTGCCAGTAGTCCACAGCCGACGGGAAACACCATATATTTT.